This entry is about one T cell receptor beta chain. Its antigen is undetermined. This sample was taken from a study of PD-1 blockade in classical Hodgkin lymphoma. Study observations and caveats: What drove the repertoire differences, possibly disease activity or prior therapy, has not been defined. Baseline TCR diversity was reportedly lower in newly diagnosed patients than in healthy donors. It was reported as lower still in relapsed/refractory patients.

TCRdb keeps only in-frame clones here, not all; method: immunoSEQ multiplex PCR. The sample has tens of thousands of clones, approximately 92% seen once. V shed 5 bases and J shed 4 bases, with 11 bases lying between them. Germline-derived CDR1 and CDR2 are SGHTA and FQGTGA. The CDR3 extends over 13 amino acids. Time point of the sample: newly diagnosed, previously untreated cHL patient sample. Magnetic negative selection of thawed PBMCs was the method by which CD4+ T cells were purified. The study compared against PBMCs from newly diagnosed, untreated classical Hodgkin lymphoma. The clonotype comes from a human donor with classical Hodgkin lymphoma. The chain recombines TRBV7-3 with TRBJ1-2; possibly TRBD1 for D (5 bases). Input material: CD4+ T cells from blood. The CDR3 reads CASSVSGTYGYTF. CDR3 nucleotide sequence: TGTGCCAGCAGCGTATCCGGGACCTATGGCTACACCTTC. Looking up the rest from reference TRBV7-3 and TRBJ1-2 gives the full variable domain: GAGVSQTPSNKVTEKGKYVELRCDPISGHTALYWYRQSLGQGPEFLIYFQGTGAADDSGLPNDRFFAVRPEGSVSTLKIQRTERGDSAVYLCASSVSGTYGYTFGSGTRLTVV.